This T cell receptor beta chain was sequenced in a study of cytomegalovirus exposure and HLA in healthy donors. Study-wide results and limits: TCR beta V- and J-gene trimming, according to a later analysis, was linked to a missense DCLRE1C variant.

Both 60 Vbeta primers and 13 Jbeta primers went into the PCR. The repertoire was sequenced with immunoSEQ multiplex PCR; TCRdb's copy has only in-frame clones and lacks some. The table lists 60,000 to 80,000 clones, with about 0.83% in the top ten. This CDR3 has 13 amino acids. Looked up from germline, CDR1 is MNHEY and CDR2 is SVGAGI. V shed 6 bases and J shed 7 bases, with 13 bases lying between them. Worth noting for this clone: Its antigen remains unidentified.

The TCR was taken from a boy aged 10-17 years in good health and CMV-seronegative. Sequenced material: PBMCs. The J gene is TRBJ1-5, the V gene TRBV6-5; TRBD1 might be the D (5 bases). Here the CDR3 reads CASSGRERQPQHF. In DNA form, the CDR3 reads TGTGCCAGCAGCGGCAGGGAAAGACAGCCCCAGCATTTT.